This T cell receptor beta chain comes out of a study of Ad26.COV2.S vaccination and SARS-CoV-2 variants. Study-level points and caveats: Relative to placebo recipients, vaccine recipients exhibited elevated spike-specific TCR breadth.

CDR1 is LGHNA, CDR2 YSLEER, per germline. Trimming removed 4 bases from V and 4 bases from J; junction bases left unmatched: 2. The CDR3 contains 14 residues. With respect to this clone: Its antigen is not known.

TCRdb's table, derived via immunoSEQ multiplex PCR, lists solely in-frame clones and lacks some. The sample comprises 300,000 to 400,000 clones, 88% of which are singletons, and about 6.4% rests with the top ten. Treatment in this sample: roughly 18 received Ad26.COV2.S at low or high dose, single or two shots; 5 received placebo; per-sample allocation not given. Day 63 after the first injection of vaccine or placebo was the sampling time. The specimen comprised peripheral blood, sampled in a trial of Ad26.COV2.S vaccine versus placebo. The gene calls are TRBV4-3 and TRBJ2-3, with 10 bases matching TRBD2. The clonotype was recovered from a person between 18 and 65 years old who received the Ad26.COV2.S COVID-19 vaccine or a placebo. This CDR3 reads CASSPGLAADTQYF. The CDR3 DNA reads as TGCGCCAGCAGCCCTGGACTAGCGGCAGATACGCAGTATTTT.